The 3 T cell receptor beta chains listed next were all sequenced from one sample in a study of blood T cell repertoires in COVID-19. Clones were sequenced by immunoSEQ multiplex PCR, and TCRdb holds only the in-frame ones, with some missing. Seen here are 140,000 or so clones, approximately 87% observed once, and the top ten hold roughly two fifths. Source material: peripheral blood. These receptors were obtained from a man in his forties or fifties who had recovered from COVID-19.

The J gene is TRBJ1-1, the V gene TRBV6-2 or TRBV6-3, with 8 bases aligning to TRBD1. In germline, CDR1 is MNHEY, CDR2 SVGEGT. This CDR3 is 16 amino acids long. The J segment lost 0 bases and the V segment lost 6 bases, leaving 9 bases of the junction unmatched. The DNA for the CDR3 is TGTGCCAGCAGCCGTACTCCGGGACAGGTGAACACTGAAGCTTTCTTT. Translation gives CASSRTPGQVNTEAFF.

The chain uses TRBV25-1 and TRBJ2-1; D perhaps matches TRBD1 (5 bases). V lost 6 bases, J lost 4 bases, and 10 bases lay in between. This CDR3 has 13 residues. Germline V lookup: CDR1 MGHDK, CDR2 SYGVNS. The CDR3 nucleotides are TGTGCCAGCAGCCCTCAGGGATACAATGAGCAGTTCTTC. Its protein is CASSPQGYNEQFF.

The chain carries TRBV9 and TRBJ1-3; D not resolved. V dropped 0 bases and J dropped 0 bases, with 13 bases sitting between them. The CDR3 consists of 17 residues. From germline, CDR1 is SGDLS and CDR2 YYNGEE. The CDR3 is CASSVDPTPGSGNTIYF. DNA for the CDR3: TGTGCCAGCAGCGTAGACCCGACACCAGGCTCTGGAAACACCATATATTTT.